The T cell receptor (beta chain) under discussion was sequenced for a study of T-cell reconstitution after alpha-beta-depleted transplantation in children. Study outcomes and limitations: There were some patients whose high TCRbeta diversity at day 60 came from surviving recipient T cells and thymic progenitors. The study reportedly traced alpha-beta T cells about two months after transplant to several hundred expanded graft clones. Fresh T-cell production supplied most of the T-cell counts and diversity seen one year after transplant.

V lost 6 bases, J lost 4 bases, and 4 bases stayed unmatched. The CDR3 is 14 residues long. Germline CDR1 DFQATT, CDR2 SNEGSKA (reference sequence). A remark on this clonotype: Its antigen remains unknown.

Preparation of the TCRbeta library used unique molecular identifiers. TCRdb analysed the PCR reads with MiXCR anew, one entry per CDR3 protein. The sample yields about 600,000 distinct CDR3 sequences, more than 20% seen once. The genes are TRBV20-1 and TRBJ2-3; 13 nucleotides match TRBD2. The material sequenced was PBMCs, mostly from graft donor cells, taken 360 days after TCRalphabeta/CD19-depleted stem cell transplant. The sequence was collected from a boy less than two years old who had a stem cell transplant for acute myeloid leukemia, so the T cells may come from the graft donor. This CDR3 is CSAKLAGGPDTQYF. The CDR3 nucleotides are TGCAGTGCAAAACTAGCGGGGGGGCCAGATACGCAGTATTTT.